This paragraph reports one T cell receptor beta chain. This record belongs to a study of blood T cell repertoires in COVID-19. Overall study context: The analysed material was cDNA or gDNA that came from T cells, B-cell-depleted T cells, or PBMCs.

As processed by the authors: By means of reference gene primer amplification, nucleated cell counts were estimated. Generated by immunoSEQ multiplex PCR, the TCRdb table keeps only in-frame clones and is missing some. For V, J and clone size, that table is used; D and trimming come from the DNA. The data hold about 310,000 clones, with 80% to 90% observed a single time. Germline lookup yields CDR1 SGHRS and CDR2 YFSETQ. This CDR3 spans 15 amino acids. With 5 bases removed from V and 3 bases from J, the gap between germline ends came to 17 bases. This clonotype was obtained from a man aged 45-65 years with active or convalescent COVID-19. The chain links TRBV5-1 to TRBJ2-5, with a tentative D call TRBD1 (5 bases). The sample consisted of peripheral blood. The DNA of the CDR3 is TGCGCCAGCAGTTCCTCCGTTTTCAGGGAAGAGACCCAGTACTTC. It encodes CASSSSVFREETQYF.